This T cell receptor (beta chain) was documented in a study of shared clonotypes between healthy human individuals. The wider study: There were three CD4 naive, three CD4 memory, two CD8 naive and one CD8 memory plates per donor.

Deletions cut 1 base from V and 10 bases from J, with 14 bases between. CDR3 size: 14 residues. CDR1 and CDR2 from the germline V gene are SNHLY and FYNNEI. With respect to this clone: This sample includes further DNA sequences coding for the same CDR3.

Assay runs were performed at deep level. Repertoires were generated with immunoSEQ multiplex PCR, while TCRdb's copy carries only in-frame clones and drops some. Here the sample spans hundreds of thousands of clones, 60% to 75% being singletons. This clonotype originated in a woman in her thirties in good health. V usage is TRBV2 and J usage is TRBJ2-1; D gene uncertain. The sequenced sample consisted of memory CD4+ T cells sorted from blood. Subset defined: CD45RA-negative fraction. The CDR3 spells CASSEDRLGNEQFF. CDR3 in DNA: TGTGCCAGCAGTGAAGACCGATTAGGGAACGAGCAGTTCTTC. The complete variable domain, with remaining parts taken from reference TRBV2 and TRBJ2-1, reads EPEVTQTPSHQVTQMGQEVILRCVPISNHLYFYWYRQILGQKVEFLVSFYNNEISEKSEIFDDQFSVERPDGSNFTLKIRSTKLEDSAMYFCASSEDRLGNEQFFGPGTRLTVL.